This T cell receptor (beta chain) was recorded in a study of blood T cell repertoires in COVID-19. The trim removed 0 bases at V and 6 bases at J, leaving 2 bases unmatched. Per the germline V gene, CDR1 is SGHNT and CDR2 is YENEEA. This CDR3 region has 14 residues. TCRdb keeps only in-frame clones here, not all; method: immunoSEQ multiplex PCR. This sample has 60,000 to 65,000 clones; around 73% occur once, and the top ten carry over 12%. The sequencing sample was made of peripheral blood. This receptor was taken from a man between 60 and 70 years old with COVID-19, enrolled during active disease. V and J are TRBV11-3 and TRBJ2-1; TRBD1 matches 7 bases. CDR3 region: CASSLDHRGNEQFF. The DNA for the CDR3 is TGTGCCAGCAGCTTAGACCACAGGGGCAATGAGCAGTTCTTC.